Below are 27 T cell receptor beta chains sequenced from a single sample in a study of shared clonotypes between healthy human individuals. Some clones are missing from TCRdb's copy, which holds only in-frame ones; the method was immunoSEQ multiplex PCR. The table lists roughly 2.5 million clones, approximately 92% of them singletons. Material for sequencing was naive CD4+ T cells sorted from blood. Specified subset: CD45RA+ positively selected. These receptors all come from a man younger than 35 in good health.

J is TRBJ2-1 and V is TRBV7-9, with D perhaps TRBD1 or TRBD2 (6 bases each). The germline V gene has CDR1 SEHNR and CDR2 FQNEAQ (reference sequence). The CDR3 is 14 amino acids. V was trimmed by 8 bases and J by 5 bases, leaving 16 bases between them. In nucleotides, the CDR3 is TGTGCCAGCGGAGCAACGGGGGCCCACAATGAGCAGTTCTTC. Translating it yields CASGATGAHNEQFF.

The CDR3 DNA reads TGTGCCACCCGGACAGCGATTAACTATGGCTACACCTTC. Translated: CATRTAINYGYTF. The rearrangement links TRBV10-3 to TRBJ1-2, with D tentatively TRBD1 (6 bases). Per the germline V gene, CDR1 is ENHRY and CDR2 is SYGVKD. The CDR3 extends over 13 amino acids. V was cut by 10 bases and J by 1 base, with 13 bases left in between.

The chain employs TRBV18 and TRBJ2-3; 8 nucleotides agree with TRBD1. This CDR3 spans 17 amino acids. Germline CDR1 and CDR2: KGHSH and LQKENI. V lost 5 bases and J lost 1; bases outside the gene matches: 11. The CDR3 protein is CASSAPDRGRGTDTQYF. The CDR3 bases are TGTGCCAGCTCAGCCCCTGACAGGGGAAGGGGCACAGATACGCAGTATTTT.

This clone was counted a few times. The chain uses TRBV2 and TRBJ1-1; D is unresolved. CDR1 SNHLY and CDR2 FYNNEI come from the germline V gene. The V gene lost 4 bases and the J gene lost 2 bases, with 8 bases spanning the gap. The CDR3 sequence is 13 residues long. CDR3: CASSAEVNTEAFF. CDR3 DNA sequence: TGTGCCAGCAGTGCTGAGGTAAACACTGAAGCTTTCTTT.

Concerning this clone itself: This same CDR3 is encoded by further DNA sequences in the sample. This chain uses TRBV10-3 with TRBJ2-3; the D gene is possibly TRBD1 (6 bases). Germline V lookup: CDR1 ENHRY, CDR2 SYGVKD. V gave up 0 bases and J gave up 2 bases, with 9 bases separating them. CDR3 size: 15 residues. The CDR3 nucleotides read TGTGCCATCAGTGAGTCAGGGGGTTACACAGATACGCAGTATTTT. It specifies CAISESGGYTDTQYF.

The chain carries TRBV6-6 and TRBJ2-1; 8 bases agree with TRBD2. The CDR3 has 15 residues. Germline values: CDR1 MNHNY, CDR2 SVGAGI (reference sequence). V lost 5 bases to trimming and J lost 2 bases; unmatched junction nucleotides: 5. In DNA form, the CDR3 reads TGTGCCAGCAGTACTAGCGGCCAAGCCTACAATGAGCAGTTCTTC. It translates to CASSTSGQAYNEQFF.

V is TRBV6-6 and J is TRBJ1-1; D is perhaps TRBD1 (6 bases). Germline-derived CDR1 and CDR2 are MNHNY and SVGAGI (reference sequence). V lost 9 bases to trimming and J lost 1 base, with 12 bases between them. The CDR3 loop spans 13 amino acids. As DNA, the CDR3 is TGTGCCAGTGGGGGACACGCGAACACTGAAGCTTTCTTT. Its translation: CASGGHANTEAFF.

The CDR3 region is CASSFTQEGRTEAFF. Here the CDR3 DNA reads TGTGCCAGCAGCTTCACCCAGGAGGGTAGGACTGAAGCTTTCTTT. This rearrangement joins TRBV7-6 to TRBJ1-1; no firm D call. CDR1 and CDR2 from the germline V gene are SGHVS and FNYEAQ. Trimming removed 3 bases at V and 5 bases at J, with 16 bases between. The CDR3 is 15 residues long.

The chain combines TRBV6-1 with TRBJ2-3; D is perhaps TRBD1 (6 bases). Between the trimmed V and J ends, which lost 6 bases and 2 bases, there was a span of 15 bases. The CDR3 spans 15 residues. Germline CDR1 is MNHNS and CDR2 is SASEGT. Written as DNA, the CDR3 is TGTGCCAGCAGGAAATGGACAGCGAACACAGATACGCAGTATTTT. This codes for CASRKWTANTDTQYF.

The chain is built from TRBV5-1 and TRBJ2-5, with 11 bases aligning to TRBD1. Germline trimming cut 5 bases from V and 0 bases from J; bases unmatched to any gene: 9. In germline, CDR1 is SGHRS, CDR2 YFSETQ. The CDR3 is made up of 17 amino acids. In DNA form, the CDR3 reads TGCGCCAGCAGAGCGGGGACAGGGGGGAGCTACCAAGAGACCCAGTACTTC. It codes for CASRAGTGGSYQETQYF. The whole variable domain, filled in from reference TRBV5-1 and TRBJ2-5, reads KAGVTQTPRYLIKTRGQQVTLSCSPISGHRSVSWYQQTPGQGLQFLFEYFSETQRNKGNFPGRFSGRQFSNSRSEMNVSTLELGDSALYLCASRAGTGGSYQETQYFGPGTRLLVL.

This chain's CDR3 is CASSSRDNYEQYF. The CDR3 nucleotides are TGTGCCAGCAGCTCCCGGGACAACTACGAGCAGTACTTC. The chain uses TRBV7-2 and TRBJ2-7, with D tentatively TRBD1 (6 bases). CDR1 is SGHTA and CDR2 is FQGNSA in the germline V gene. The CDR3 extends over 13 amino acids. With 4 bases removed from V and 3 bases from J, the gap between germline ends came to 10 bases.

The CDR3 spells CASSEAFLAGAVYNEQFF. The CDR3 bases are TGTGCCAGCAGTGAAGCTTTTCTAGCGGGAGCGGTCTACAATGAGCAGTTCTTC. The chain uses TRBV6-1 and TRBJ2-1, with TRBD2 identical over 10 bases. Germline assignment: CDR1 MNHNS and CDR2 SASEGT. Trimming cost V 0 bases and J 3 bases; bases outside gene matches: 8. The CDR3 has 18 amino acids.

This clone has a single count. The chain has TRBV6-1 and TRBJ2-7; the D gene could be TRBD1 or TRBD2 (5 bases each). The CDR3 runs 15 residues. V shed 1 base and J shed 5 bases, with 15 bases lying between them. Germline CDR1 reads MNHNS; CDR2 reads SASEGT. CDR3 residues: CASSEVTALGDEQYF. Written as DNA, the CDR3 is TGTGCCAGCAGTGAAGTGACAGCTTTGGGGGACGAGCAGTACTTC.

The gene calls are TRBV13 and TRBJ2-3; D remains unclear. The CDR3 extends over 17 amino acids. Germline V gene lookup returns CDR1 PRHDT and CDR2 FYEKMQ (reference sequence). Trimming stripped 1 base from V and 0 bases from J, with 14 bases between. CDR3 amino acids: CASSLVFGRSSTDTQYF. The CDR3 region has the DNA TGTGCCAGCAGCTTAGTATTCGGGCGCTCTAGCACAGATACGCAGTATTTT.

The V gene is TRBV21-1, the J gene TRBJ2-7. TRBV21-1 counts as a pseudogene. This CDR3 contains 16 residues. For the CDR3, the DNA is TGTGCCAGCAGCTCCCCGGGAGGGACAGGCTCCTACGAGCAGTACTTC. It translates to CASSSPGGTGSYEQYF.

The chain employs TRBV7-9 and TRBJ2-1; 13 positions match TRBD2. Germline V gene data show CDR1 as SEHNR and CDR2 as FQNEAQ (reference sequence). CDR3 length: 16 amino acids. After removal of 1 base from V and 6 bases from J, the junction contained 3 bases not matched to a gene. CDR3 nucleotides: TGTGCCAGCAGCTTAGGGACTAGCGGGAGTGGCAATGAGCAGTTCTTC. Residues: CASSLGTSGSGNEQFF.

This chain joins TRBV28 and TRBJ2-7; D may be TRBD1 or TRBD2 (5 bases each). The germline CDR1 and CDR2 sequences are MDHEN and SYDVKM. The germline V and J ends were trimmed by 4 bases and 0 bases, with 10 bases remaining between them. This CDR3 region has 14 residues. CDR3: CASSYGTNSYEQYF. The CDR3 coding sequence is TGTGCCAGCAGTTACGGGACGAACTCCTACGAGCAGTACTTC.

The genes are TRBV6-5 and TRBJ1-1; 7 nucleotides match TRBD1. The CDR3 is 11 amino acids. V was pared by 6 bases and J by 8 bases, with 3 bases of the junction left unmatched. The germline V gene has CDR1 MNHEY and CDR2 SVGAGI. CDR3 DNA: TGTGCCAGCAGAGGACAGGTAGAAGCTTTCTTT. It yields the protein CASRGQVEAFF.

The CDR3 coding sequence is TGTGCCAGCAGTTACGGCGGGGGGACGAACACCGGGGAGCTGTTTTTT. Translation gives CASSYGGGTNTGELFF. V usage is TRBV6-5 and J usage is TRBJ2-2, with TRBD2 matching 8 bases. Germline V gene lookup returns CDR1 MNHEY and CDR2 SVGAGI. With 2 bases clipped from V and 0 bases from J, the junction kept 2 bases outside the gene matches. This CDR3 spans 16 amino acids.

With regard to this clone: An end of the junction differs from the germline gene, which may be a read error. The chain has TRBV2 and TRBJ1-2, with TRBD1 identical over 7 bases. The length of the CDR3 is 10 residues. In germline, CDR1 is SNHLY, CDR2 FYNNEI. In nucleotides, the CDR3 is TGTGCCAGCAGTTCGGGACAGTTCGCCTTC. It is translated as CASSSGQFAF.

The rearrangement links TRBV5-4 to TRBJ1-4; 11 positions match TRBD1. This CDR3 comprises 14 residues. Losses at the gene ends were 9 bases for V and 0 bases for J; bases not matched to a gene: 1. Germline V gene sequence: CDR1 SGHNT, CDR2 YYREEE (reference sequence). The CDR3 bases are TGTGCCACGGGACAGGGGGCAACTAATGAAAAACTGTTTTTT. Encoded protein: CATGQGATNEKLFF.

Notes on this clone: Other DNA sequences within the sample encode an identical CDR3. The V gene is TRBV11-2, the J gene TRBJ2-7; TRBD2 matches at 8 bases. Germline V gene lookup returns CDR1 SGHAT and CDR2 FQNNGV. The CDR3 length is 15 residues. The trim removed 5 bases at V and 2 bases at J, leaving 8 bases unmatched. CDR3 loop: CASSPGLAVTYEQYF. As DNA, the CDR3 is TGTGCCAGCAGCCCAGGACTAGCCGTAACCTACGAGCAGTACTTC.

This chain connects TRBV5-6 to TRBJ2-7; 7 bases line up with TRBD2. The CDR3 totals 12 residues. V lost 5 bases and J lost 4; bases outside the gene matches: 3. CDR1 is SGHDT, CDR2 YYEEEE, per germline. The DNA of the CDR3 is TGTGCCAGCAGTGCAGCGGGGTACGAGCAGTACTTC. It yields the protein CASSAAGYEQYF.

The CDR3 DNA reads as TGTGCCAGCAGCTTAGACTGGACAGCTGGGGAAAAACTGTTTTTT. Residues: CASSLDWTAGEKLFF. The rearrangement uses TRBV7-2 and TRBJ1-4; D perhaps matches TRBD1 (6 bases). V was cut by 1 base and J by 8 bases, with 14 bases left in between. Germline values: CDR1 SGHTA, CDR2 FQGNSA. There are 15 residues in the CDR3. Combining the CDR3 with reference TRBV7-2 and TRBJ1-4 gives the whole variable domain GAGVSQSPSNKVTEKGKDVELRCDPISGHTALYWYRQSLGQGLEFLIYFQGNSAPDKSGLPSDRFSAERTGGSVSTLTIQRTQQEDSAVYLCASSLDWTAGEKLFFGSGTQLSVL.

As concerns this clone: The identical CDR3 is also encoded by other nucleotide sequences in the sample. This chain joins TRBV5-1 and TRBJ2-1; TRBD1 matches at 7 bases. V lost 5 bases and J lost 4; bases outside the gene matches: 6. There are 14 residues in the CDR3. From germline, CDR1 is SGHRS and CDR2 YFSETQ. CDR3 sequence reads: CASRAGTAYNEQFF. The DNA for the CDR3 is TGCGCCAGCAGGGCCGGGACAGCATACAATGAGCAGTTCTTC.

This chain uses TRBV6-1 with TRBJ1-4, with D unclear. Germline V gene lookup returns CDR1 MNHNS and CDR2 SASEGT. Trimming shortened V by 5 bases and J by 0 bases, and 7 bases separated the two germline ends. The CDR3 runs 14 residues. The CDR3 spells CASSWQATNEKLFF. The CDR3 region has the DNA TGTGCCAGCAGTTGGCAGGCAACTAATGAAAAACTGTTTTTT.

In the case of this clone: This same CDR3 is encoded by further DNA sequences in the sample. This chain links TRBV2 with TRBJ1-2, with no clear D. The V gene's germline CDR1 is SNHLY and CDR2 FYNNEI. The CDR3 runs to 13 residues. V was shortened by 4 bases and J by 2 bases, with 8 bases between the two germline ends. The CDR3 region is CASSVSDNYGYTF. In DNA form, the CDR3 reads TGTGCCAGCAGTGTCTCGGACAACTATGGCTACACCTTC.